The clone carrying this T cell receptor beta chain was observed once. This sample is drawn from a study of shared clonotypes between healthy human individuals. Profiled with immunoSEQ multiplex PCR; TCRdb holds only in-frame clones, not every one. The sample contains 2,100,000 or so clones, 90% to 96% of which appear only once. The donor cohort consisted entirely of Caucasian adults residing in Nashville, Tennessee. The CDR3 is 15 residues long. Germline CDR1 and CDR2: SEHNR and FQNEAQ (reference sequence). V shed 5 bases, J shed 5 bases, and the junction held 7 bases outside the gene matches. Sequencing input: naive CD4+ T cells sorted from blood. Subset given: CD45RA+ positively selected. The J gene is TRBJ2-2, the V gene TRBV7-9, with 8 bases fitting TRBD1. The sequence derives from a man aged 18-30 years in good health. The CDR3 spells CASSRSTGGTGELFF. For the CDR3, the DNA is TGTGCCAGCAGCCGGAGTACAGGGGGGACCGGGGAGCTGTTTTTT.